A single sample is the source of the 9 T cell receptor beta chains below, sequenced in a study of OX40 agonist ivuxolimab in advanced cancers. Here immunoSEQ multiplex PCR was the method, and the copy in TCRdb shows in-frame clones only, minus some. The repertoire holds tens of thousands of clones, about 92% seen once, with 14% in the top ten. The sample in question was CD4+ or CD8+ T cells sorted from blood, obtained in a trial of the OX40 agonist ivuxolimab. The receptors come from an adult with an advanced solid tumor such as melanoma, head and neck, liver or kidney cancer.

V usage is TRBV7-7 and J usage is TRBJ2-7; D unresolved. V shed 5 bases and J shed 1 base, with 15 bases lying between them. The CDR3 consists of 15 residues. Germline CDR1 SSHAT, CDR2 FNYEAQ (reference sequence). The CDR3 loop is CASSEDRSGSYEQYF. The CDR3 DNA reads TGTGCCAGCAGCGAAGATAGGTCCGGATCCTACGAGCAGTACTTC.

This clone was picked up one time. Other nucleotide sequences in the sample specify the same CDR3. This chain links TRBV7-9 with TRBJ2-7; no clear D. The length of the CDR3 is 12 residues. Trimming cost V 5 bases and J 0 bases, with 5 bases left between them. In germline, CDR1 is SEHNR, CDR2 FQNEAQ (reference sequence). In DNA, the CDR3 is TGTGCCAGCAGCCTGAGCTCCTACGAGCAGTACTTC. Translating gives CASSLSSYEQYF.

V is TRBV5-6 and J is TRBJ2-1; D is ambiguous. Germline lookup yields CDR1 SGHDT and CDR2 YYEEEE. Trimming took off 0 bases at V and 6 bases at J, with 10 bases between the two ends. This CDR3 spans 14 amino acids. The CDR3 loop reads CASSLDWVGNEQFF. For the CDR3, the DNA is TGTGCCAGCAGCTTGGACTGGGTGGGCAATGAGCAGTTCTTC.

V gene TRBV29-1 combines with J gene TRBJ2-7; the D gene is possibly TRBD2 (6 bases). CDR3 size: 13 residues. Trimming removed 2 bases at V and 1 base at J, with 9 bases between. Germline CDR1 reads SQVTM; CDR2 reads ANQGSEA. The CDR3 protein is CSVEPGESYEQYF. The CDR3 DNA is TGCAGCGTTGAACCGGGGGAGTCCTACGAGCAGTACTTC.

The J gene is TRBJ1-1, the V gene TRBV5-4, with unresolved D. CDR1 is SGHNT, CDR2 YYREEE, per germline (reference sequence). The CDR3 sequence is 13 residues long. Between the trimmed V and J ends, which lost 0 bases and 3 bases, there was a span of 6 bases. This chain's CDR3 is CASSLDGYTEAFF. CDR3 DNA sequence: TGTGCCAGCAGCTTGGACGGATACACTGAAGCTTTCTTT.

The V and J genes are TRBV28 and TRBJ2-7, with D possibly matching TRBD1 (6 bases). Trimming took off 6 bases at V and 4 bases at J, with 10 bases between the two ends. This CDR3 is built from 12 residues. Germline V CDR1 and CDR2: MDHEN, SYDVKM. The CDR3 DNA reads TGTGCCAGCAGCCTACAGGGATACGAGCAGTACTTC. Translating gives CASSLQGYEQYF.

A few counts support this clone. The genes are TRBV5-4 and TRBJ1-1; no clear D gene. CDR3 length: 12 amino acids. Germline V CDR1 and CDR2: SGHNT, YYREEE (reference sequence). V was clipped by 4 bases and J by 4 bases, with 8 bases between them. The CDR3 loop reads CASSLGSTEAFF. The DNA for the CDR3 is TGTGCCAGCAGCCTGGGGTCCACTGAAGCTTTCTTT.

The chain has TRBV7-2 and TRBJ2-1; 9 bases line up with TRBD2. The CDR3 totals 16 residues. Germline lookup yields CDR1 SGHTA and CDR2 FQGNSA. Germline trimming cut 5 bases from V and 5 bases from J; bases unmatched to any gene: 10. CDR3 loop: CASSPRLAGPDNEQFF. For the CDR3, the DNA is TGTGCCAGCAGCCCCCGGCTAGCGGGGCCGGACAATGAGCAGTTCTTC. The full variable domain, in which reference TRBV7-2 and TRBJ2-1 provide the parts outside the CDR3, is GAGVSQSPSNKVTEKGKDVELRCDPISGHTALYWYRQSLGQGLEFLIYFQGNSAPDKSGLPSDRFSAERTGGSVSTLTIQRTQQEDSAVYLCASSPRLAGPDNEQFFGPGTRLTVL.

The chain recombines TRBV11-1 with TRBJ2-7; D remains unclear. Germline values: CDR1 SGHAT, CDR2 FQDESV (reference sequence). The CDR3 spans 12 residues. Trimming pared 5 bases from V and 0 bases from J, leaving 5 bases between. The CDR3 sequence is CASSPDSYEQYF. The CDR3 nucleotides are TGTGCCAGCAGCCCCGACTCCTACGAGCAGTACTTC. The full variable domain, with the rest looked up from reference TRBV11-1 and TRBJ2-7, is EAEVAQSPRYKITEKSQAVAFWCDPISGHATLYWYRQILGQGPELLVQFQDESVVDDSQLPKDRFSAERLKGVDSTLKIQPAELGDSAMYLCASSPDSYEQYFGPGTRLTVT.